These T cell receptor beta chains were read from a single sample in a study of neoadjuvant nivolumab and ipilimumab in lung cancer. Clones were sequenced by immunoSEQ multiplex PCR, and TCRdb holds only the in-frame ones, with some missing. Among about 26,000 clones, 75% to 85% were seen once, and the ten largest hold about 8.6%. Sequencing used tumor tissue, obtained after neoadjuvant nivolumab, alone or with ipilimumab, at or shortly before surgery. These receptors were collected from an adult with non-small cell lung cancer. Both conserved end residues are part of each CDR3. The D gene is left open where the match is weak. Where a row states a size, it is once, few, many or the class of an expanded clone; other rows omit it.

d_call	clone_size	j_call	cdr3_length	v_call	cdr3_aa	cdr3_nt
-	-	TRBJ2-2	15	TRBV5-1	CASSLVTLITGELFF	TGCGCCAGCAGCTTGGTTACCTTGATTACCGGGGAGCTGTTTTTT
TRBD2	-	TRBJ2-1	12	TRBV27	CASSTSGNEQFF	TGTGCCAGCAGTACTAGCGGCAATGAGCAGTTCTTC
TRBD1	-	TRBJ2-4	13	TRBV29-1	CSAEQGSKNIQYF	TGCAGCGCTGAACAGGGGTCCAAAAACATTCAGTACTTC
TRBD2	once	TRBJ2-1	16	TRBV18	CASSPILAGAYNEQFF	TGTGCCAGCTCACCCATATTAGCGGGAGCCTACAATGAGCAGTTCTTC
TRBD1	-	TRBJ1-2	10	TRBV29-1	CSATGDGYTF	TGCAGCGCTACAGGGGACGGCTACACCTTC
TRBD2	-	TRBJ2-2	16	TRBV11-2	CASSPTTSWNTGELFF	TGTGCCAGCAGCCCAACGACTAGCTGGAACACCGGGGAGCTGTTTTTT
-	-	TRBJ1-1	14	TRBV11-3	CASSLDGAGTEAFF	TGTGCCAGCAGCTTAGACGGGGCGGGGACTGAAGCTTTCTTT
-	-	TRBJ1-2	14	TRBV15	CATSSTTVRRGYTF	TGTGCCACCAGCAGTACGACAGTCAGGCGAGGCTACACCTTC
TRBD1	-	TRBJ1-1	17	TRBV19	CASNVGTGGNLNTEAFF	TGTGCCAGTAATGTTGGGACAGGGGGTAATCTGAACACTGAAGCTTTCTTT
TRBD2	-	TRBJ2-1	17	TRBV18	CASSSGITGLAGTEQFF	TGTGCCAGCTCCAGCGGTATAACGGGACTAGCGGGAACTGAGCAGTTCTTC
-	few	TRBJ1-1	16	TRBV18	CASSPMGRQGGTEAFF	TGTGCCAGCTCACCAATGGGACGGCAGGGCGGCACTGAAGCTTTCTTT
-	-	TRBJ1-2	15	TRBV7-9	CASSLGPPPPYGYTF	TGTGCCAGCAGCTTAGGGCCCCCGCCGCCGTATGGCTACACCTTC
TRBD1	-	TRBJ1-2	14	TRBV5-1	CASSGAGGTSGYTF	TGCGCCAGCAGCGGGGCAGGGGGCACGAGTGGCTACACCTTC
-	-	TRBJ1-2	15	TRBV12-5	CASGLLPSGAGGYTF	TGTGCTAGTGGTTTGCTTCCCTCGGGGGCAGGTGGCTACACCTTC
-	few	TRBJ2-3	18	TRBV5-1	CASSLGARYSRYTDTQYF	TGCGCCAGCAGCCTGGGGGCTAGGTATTCCCGGTACACAGATACGCAGTATTTT
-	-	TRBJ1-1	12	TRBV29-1	CSVEGGDTEAFF	TGCAGCGTTGAGGGCGGGGACACTGAAGCTTTCTTT
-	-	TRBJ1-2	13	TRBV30	CAWSQIETGGYTF	TGTGCCTGGAGTCAAATTGAAACTGGAGGCTACACCTTC
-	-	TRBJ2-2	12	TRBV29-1	CSVQGNTGELFF	TGCAGCGTTCAGGGTAACACCGGGGAGCTGTTTTTT
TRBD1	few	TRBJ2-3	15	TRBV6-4	CASSDFPGGTDTQYF	TGTGCCAGCAGTGACTTCCCAGGGGGAACAGATACGCAGTATTTT
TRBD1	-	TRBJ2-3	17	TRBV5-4	CASSLRDRGWGTDTQYF	TGTGCCAGCAGCCTGCGGGACAGGGGATGGGGAACAGATACGCAGTATTTT
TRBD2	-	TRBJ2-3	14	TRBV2	CASLLAGLTDTQYF	TGTGCCAGTCTACTAGCGGGACTCACAGATACGCAGTATTTT
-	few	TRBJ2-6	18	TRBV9	CASSHPATDSSGANVLTF	TGTGCCAGCAGCCACCCGGCGACAGACTCCTCTGGGGCCAACGTCCTGACTTTC